This TCR beta chain was profiled in a study of shared clonotypes between healthy human individuals. Across the whole study: CD8 memory received one plate per donor, CD8 naive two, CD4 memory three and CD4 naive three. Findings and caveats of the study: Sharing of clonotypes among donors was expected to vary with sequencing depth.

The protocol was immunoSEQ multiplex PCR, while the TCRdb copy is restricted to in-frame clones and leaves out a portion. Among some 500,000 clones, around 96% were seen once, and the ten largest hold nearly 0.065%. In its sample, this clone was seen once. What it binds is unknown. Trimming took off 3 bases at V and 5 bases at J, with 8 bases between the two ends. This CDR3 is 12 amino acids long. The germline gives CDR1 SGHTA, CDR2 FQGTGA. Sequenced input: naive CD4+ T cells sorted from blood. Subset here: CD45RA+ positively selected. The clonotype comes from a young woman in good health. This sequence joins TRBV7-3 and TRBJ2-7; D unresolved. The CDR3 DNA is TGTGCCAGCAGCTTCCGTACCCACGAGCAGTACTTC. It encodes CASSFRTHEQYF.